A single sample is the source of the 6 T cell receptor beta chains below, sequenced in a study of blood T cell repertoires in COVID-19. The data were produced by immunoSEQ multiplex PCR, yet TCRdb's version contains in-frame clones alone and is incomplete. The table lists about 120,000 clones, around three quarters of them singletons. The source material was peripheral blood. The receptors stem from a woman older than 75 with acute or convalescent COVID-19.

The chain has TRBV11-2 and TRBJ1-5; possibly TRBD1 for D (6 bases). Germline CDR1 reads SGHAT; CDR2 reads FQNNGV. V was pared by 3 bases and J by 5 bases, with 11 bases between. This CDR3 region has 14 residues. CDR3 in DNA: TGTGCCAGCAGCTTTGGGGGGGCGGATCAGCCCCAGCATTTT. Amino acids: CASSFGGADQPQHF.

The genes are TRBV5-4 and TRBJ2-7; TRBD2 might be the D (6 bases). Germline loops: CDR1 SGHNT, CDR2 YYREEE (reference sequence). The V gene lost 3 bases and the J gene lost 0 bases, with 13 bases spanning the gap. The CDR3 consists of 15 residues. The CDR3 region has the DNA TGTGCCAGCAGCTCACCGGGGGACTTCTCCTACGAGCAGTACTTC. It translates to CASSSPGDFSYEQYF.

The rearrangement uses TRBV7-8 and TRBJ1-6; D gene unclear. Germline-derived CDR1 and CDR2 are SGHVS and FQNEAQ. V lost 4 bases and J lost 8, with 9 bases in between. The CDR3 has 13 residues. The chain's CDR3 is CASSYSSYSPLHF. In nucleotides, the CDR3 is TGTGCCAGCAGCTACAGTTCTTATTCACCCCTCCACTTT.

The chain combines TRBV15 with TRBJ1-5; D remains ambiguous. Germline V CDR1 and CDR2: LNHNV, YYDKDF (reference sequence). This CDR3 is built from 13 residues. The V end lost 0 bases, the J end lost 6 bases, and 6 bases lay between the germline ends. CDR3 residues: CATSRDLSQPQHF. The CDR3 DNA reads TGTGCCACCAGCAGAGATCTTAGTCAGCCCCAGCATTTT.

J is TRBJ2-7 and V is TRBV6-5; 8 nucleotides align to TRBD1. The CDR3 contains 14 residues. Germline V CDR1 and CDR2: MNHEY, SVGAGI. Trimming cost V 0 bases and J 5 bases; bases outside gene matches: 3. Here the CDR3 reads CASSYSLDRDEQYF. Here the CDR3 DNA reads TGTGCCAGCAGTTACTCCCTGGACAGGGACGAGCAGTACTTC.

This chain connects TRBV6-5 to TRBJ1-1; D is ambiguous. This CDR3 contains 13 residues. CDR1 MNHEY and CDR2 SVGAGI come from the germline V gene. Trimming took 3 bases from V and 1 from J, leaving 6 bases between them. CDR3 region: CASSYQENTEAFF. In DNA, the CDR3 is TGTGCCAGCAGTTATCAGGAGAACACTGAAGCTTTCTTT.